These 5 T cell receptor beta chains were sequenced from one sample in a study of blood T cell repertoires in COVID-19 (TCRdb year 2020). To prepare the library, the immunoSEQ multiplex PCR assay was applied. TCRdb obtained this table from immuneACCESS and retained in-frame rearrangements with V and J assigned. These tables miss some clones; where compared with another copy, unresolved V genes account for less than half of the shortfall, and the remainder is unexplained. Across this sample there are roughly 150,000 clones, with 82% seen only once. The ten top clones hold approximately 10% of the sample. Sequenced sample: peripheral blood. These receptors were obtained from an elderly woman with active or convalescent COVID-19.

This clone was counted a few times. The chain employs TRBV11-3 and TRBJ2-7; 12 nucleotides line up with TRBD2. J lost 4 bases, V lost 5 bases, and 6 bases had no gene match. The CDR3 is made up of 15 amino acids. Germline values: CDR1 SGHNT, CDR2 YENEEA. The CDR3 here is CASSRSSGRAYEQYF. The CDR3 bases are TGTGCCAGCAGCCGATCTAGCGGGAGGGCATACGAGCAGTACTTC. The variable domain in full, completed from reference TRBV11-3 and TRBJ2-7, reads EAGVVQSPRYKIIEKKQPVAFWCNPISGHNTLYWYLQNLGQGPELLIRYENEEAVDDSQLPKDRFSAERLKGVDSTLKIQPAELGDSAVYLCASSRSSGRAYEQYFGPGTRLTVT.

This clone was counted only a few times. This chain connects TRBV5-1 to TRBJ1-1; D gene unclear. Germline lookup yields CDR1 SGHRS and CDR2 YFSETQ. The CDR3 spans 16 residues. The ends were cut back, 1 base at V and 0 bases at J, with 13 bases in the middle. DNA for the CDR3: TGCGCCAGCAGCTTGCAAGGAGGAGCACTGAACACTGAAGCTTTCTTT. Translating gives CASSLQGGALNTEAFF. The full variable domain, its missing parts supplied by reference TRBV5-1 and TRBJ1-1, is KAGVTQTPRYLIKTRGQQVTLSCSPISGHRSVSWYQQTPGQGLQFLFEYFSETQRNKGNFPGRFSGRQFSNSRSEMNVSTLELGDSALYLCASSLQGGALNTEAFFGQGTRLTVV.

The chain recombines TRBV5-6 with TRBJ2-1, with TRBD1 matching over 7 bases. In germline, CDR1 is SGHDT, CDR2 YYEEEE. V shed 5 bases, J shed 7 bases, and the junction held 6 bases outside the gene matches. The CDR3 length is 13 residues. The CDR3, as DNA: TGTGCCAGCAGTCCTGACAGGGATAATGAGCAGTTCTTC. Protein product: CASSPDRDNEQFF.

This chain links TRBV5-1 with TRBJ2-7, with D maybe TRBD2 (6 bases). Looked up from germline, CDR1 is SGHRS and CDR2 is YFSETQ. Trimming cost V 2 bases and J 3 bases, with 12 bases left between them. The CDR3 contains 14 residues. CDR3 coding DNA: TGCGCCAGCAGCTTTCAGGGAGGCCACTACGAGCAGTACTTC. It is translated as CASSFQGGHYEQYF.

The chain links TRBV27 to TRBJ2-1, with 9 bases identical to TRBD2. Germline loops: CDR1 MNHEY, CDR2 SMNVEV (reference sequence). V shed 5 bases and J 7 bases; nucleotides not matched to a gene: 12. The length of the CDR3 is 16 residues. DNA of the CDR3: TGTGCCAGCAGTCGGGCTGGGAGCGGGAGGTCTAATGAGCAGTTCTTC. Translated: CASSRAGSGRSNEQFF.